These 17 T cell receptor beta chains originate from one sample sequenced in a study of early T cells in non-severe SARS-CoV-2 infection. MiXCR, run by TCRdb on the 5' RACE reads, gives a single entry per CDR3 protein. The sample includes fewer than 85,000 distinct CDR3 sequences, approximately 16% of them seen just once. Sequencing was carried out using whole blood. These receptor sequences come from an adult who was a healthcare worker with PCR-confirmed SARS-CoV-2 infection or an uninfected control (not recorded which).

This clonotype was seen a few times. The V and J genes are TRBV20-1 and TRBJ2-3; D perhaps matches TRBD2 (7 bases). The CDR3 runs 12 residues. In germline, CDR1 is DFQATT, CDR2 SNEGSKA (reference sequence). Trimming removed 5 bases at V and 8 bases at J, with 14 bases between. CDR3 sequence: CSAGGAGGTQYF. Here the CDR3 DNA reads TGCAGTGCTGGGGGGGCAGGAGGTACGCAGTATTTT.

The chain is built from TRBV11-2 and TRBJ2-7; no reliable D call. The CDR3 runs 12 residues. V was trimmed by 1 base and J by 4 bases, leaving 5 bases between them. From germline, CDR1 is SGHAT and CDR2 FQNNGV. CDR3 sequence reads: CASSLVQYEQYF. The CDR3 nucleotides are TGTGCCAGCAGCTTAGTCCAGTACGAGCAGTACTTC.

This clonotype was picked up a small number of times. CDR3 DNA: TGTGCCAGCAGCCAGGACAGGGGTGAACAGCCCCAGCATTTT. This codes for CASSQDRGEQPQHF. The chain recombines TRBV7-9 with TRBJ1-5, with 9 bases that match TRBD1. V lost 5 bases, J lost 7 bases, and 6 bases stayed unmatched. Germline CDR1 is SEHNR and CDR2 is FQNEAQ (reference sequence). CDR3 length: 14 residues.

This clonotype was counted a few times. The V gene is TRBV28, the J gene TRBJ2-7; D remains ambiguous. The CDR3 consists of 11 residues. The germline V gene has CDR1 MDHEN and CDR2 SYDVKM. V was cut by 7 bases and J by 3 bases, with 7 bases left in between. The CDR3 DNA reads as TGTGCCAGCACCCAAAACTACGAGCAGTACTTC. It specifies CASTQNYEQYF.

This rearrangement joins TRBV5-4 to TRBJ2-2; TRBD2 is a possible D gene (5 bases). The CDR3 length is 16 residues. V was cut by 9 bases and J by 0 bases, with 18 bases left in between. Germline CDR1 is SGHNT and CDR2 is YYREEE (reference sequence). CDR3 DNA: TGTGCCACCCTAGCATCCACGCATGCGAACACCGGGGAGCTGTTTTTT. Its protein product is CATLASTHANTGELFF.

This chain connects TRBV12-3 or TRBV12-4 to TRBJ1-3; D is possibly TRBD1 (5 bases). The CDR3 is made up of 15 amino acids. Between the trimmed V and J ends, which lost 3 bases and 0 bases, there was a span of 9 bases. CDR3 sequence (DNA): TGTGCCAGCAGTTTTAAGGGGAACTCTGGAAACACCATATATTTT. Amino acid sequence: CASSFKGNSGNTIYF.

This clonotype appeared a few times. V is TRBV20-1 and J is TRBJ1-5; D is unresolved. CDR1 DFQATT and CDR2 SNEGSKA come from the germline V gene (reference sequence). Trimming pared 6 bases from V and 0 bases from J, leaving 18 bases between. This CDR3 has 16 amino acids. This chain's CDR3 is CSASGTRANSNQPQHF. In nucleotides, the CDR3 is TGCAGTGCAAGCGGTACACGGGCTAATAGCAATCAGCCCCAGCATTTT.

This clonotype was recorded a few times. The chain links TRBV18 to TRBJ1-1; no reliable D call. V was shortened by 4 bases and J by 5 bases, with 8 bases between the two germline ends. Germline-derived CDR1 and CDR2 are KGHSH and LQKENI. The CDR3 has 12 residues. The CDR3 DNA sequence: TGTGCCAGCTCACGTGTGGAAACTGAAGCTTTCTTT. It specifies CASSRVETEAFF.

Only a few counts were recorded for this clonotype. The rearrangement joins TRBV5-1 to TRBJ2-1, with 11 bases aligning to TRBD2. Germline CDR1 SGHRS, CDR2 YFSETQ. The CDR3 is 19 residues long. V was pared by 5 bases and J by 8 bases, with 21 bases of the junction left unmatched. CDR3 in amino acids: CASSRLSPGLAAGSDEQFF. DNA of the CDR3: TGCGCCAGCAGTCGACTTTCTCCGGGACTAGCGGCCGGGTCGGATGAGCAGTTCTTC.

This clonotype was seen only a few times. This chain joins TRBV7-9 and TRBJ2-5; TRBD1 is a possible D gene (5 bases). The CDR3 is 15 amino acids. Trimming took off 5 bases at V and 1 base at J, with 14 bases between the two ends. The germline gives CDR1 SEHNR, CDR2 FQNEAQ (reference sequence). CDR3 residues: CASSANTGVQETQYF. The DNA of the CDR3 is TGTGCCAGCAGCGCCAACACAGGCGTCCAAGAGACCCAGTACTTC.

The V gene is TRBV7-3, the J gene TRBJ1-3; D unclear. Germline CDR1 reads SGHTA; CDR2 reads FQGTGA. V dropped 10 bases and J dropped 0 bases, with 16 bases sitting between them. CDR3 length: 15 residues. CDR3 in amino acids: CATSGTGPSGNTIYF. As DNA, the CDR3 is TGTGCCACCTCAGGCACGGGCCCCTCTGGAAACACCATATATTTT.

V is TRBV11-1 and J is TRBJ2-7, with 7 positions matching TRBD1. The V gene's germline CDR1 is SGHAT and CDR2 FQDESV (reference sequence). J was trimmed by 3 bases and V by 1 base; bases with no gene match: 6. The CDR3 sequence is 15 residues long. In DNA form, the CDR3 reads TGTGCCAGCAGCTTAGACAGGGGTCCATTCTACGAGCAGTACTTC. Translation: CASSLDRGPFYEQYF. Supplemented by reference TRBV11-1 and TRBJ2-7, the full variable domain reads EAEVAQSPRYKITEKSQAVAFWCDPISGHATLYWYRQILGQGPELLVQFQDESVVDDSQLPKDRFSAERLKGVDSTLKIQPAELGDSAMYLCASSLDRGPFYEQYFGPGTRLTVT.

This clonotype was seen a few times. The CDR3 spells CASSSRDRGPNEQFF. The CDR3 DNA is TGTGCCAGCAGTTCCCGGGACAGGGGGCCCAATGAGCAGTTCTTC. The chain joins TRBV27 to TRBJ2-1; 12 positions agree with TRBD1. After removal of 4 bases from V and 6 bases from J, the junction contained 4 bases not matched to a gene. The CDR3 runs 15 residues. Looked up from germline, CDR1 is MNHEY and CDR2 is SMNVEV (reference sequence).

This clonotype has more than one count but fewer than ten. The chain uses TRBV11-3 and TRBJ2-1; tentative D call: TRBD2 (6 bases). Germline CDR1 is SGHNT and CDR2 is YENEEA. V lost 7 bases and J lost 4, with 17 bases in between. CDR3 length: 15 residues. In nucleotides, the CDR3 is TGTGCCAGCACCCGGAGGCGCGGGGAATACAATGAGCAGTTCTTC. Encoded protein: CASTRRRGEYNEQFF.

The rearrangement uses TRBV20-1 and TRBJ2-3; D perhaps matches TRBD1 (6 bases). CDR1 is DFQATT and CDR2 is SNEGSKA in the germline V gene (reference sequence). This CDR3 is 14 amino acids long. V gave up 6 bases and J gave up 5 bases, with 18 bases separating them. CDR3 sequence (DNA): TGCAGTGCAGACAAACAGGGTTTGGTAGATACGCAGTATTTT. It is translated as CSADKQGLVDTQYF.

The chain links TRBV9 to TRBJ2-3, with a tentative D call TRBD2 (6 bases). V shed 0 bases and J shed 0 bases, with 8 bases lying between them. The germline V gene has CDR1 SGDLS and CDR2 YYNGEE. The CDR3 has 15 residues. In DNA form, the CDR3 reads TGTGCCAGCAGCGTAGCGGGGGAGAGCACAGATACGCAGTATTTT. Its protein product is CASSVAGESTDTQYF. The full variable domain, with the rest looked up from reference TRBV9 and TRBJ2-3, is DSGVTQTPKHLITATGQRVTLRCSPRSGDLSVYWYQQSLDQGLQFLIQYYNGEERAKGNILERFSAQQFPDLHSELNLSSLELGDSALYFCASSVAGESTDTQYFGPGTRLTVL.

The V call is TRBV30, the J call TRBJ1-2, with TRBD1 matching 8 bases. V lost 8 bases to trimming and J lost 8 bases; unmatched junction nucleotides: 10. The CDR3 has 12 residues. Germline V gene lookup returns CDR1 GTSNPN and CDR2 SVGIG (reference sequence). The CDR3 is CARFQGAGGYTF. CDR3 in DNA: TGTGCCCGTTTCCAGGGGGCAGGCGGCTACACCTTC.